The clone carrying this TCR beta chain was picked up many times. Its specificity is not known. The data are from a study of human T cells and chemical hapten exposure. Study-level background: On the upper back, patch tests were applied with 0.01% DPC and read at 6 days. Study observations and caveats: PT1 expanded TCR numbers tracked positively with patch test score.

The CDR3 runs 14 residues. The germline V gene encodes CDR1 SGHRS and CDR2 YFSETQ. The ends were cut back, 4 bases at V and 3 bases at J, with 11 bases in the middle. Time point: patch test 2, 6 weeks after DPC sensitization. Stated treatment: therapeutic diphenylcyclopropenone sensitization with weekly scalp DPC. Unique molecular identifiers were attached to individual cDNA molecules during library preparation. TCRdb independently ran MiXCR on the RACE reads; one entry per CDR3 protein. The sample has some 350,000 distinct CDR3 sequences, more than 5% seen once. This chain uses TRBV5-1 with TRBJ2-1, with D tentatively TRBD1 or TRBD2 (5 bases each). The clonotype originates from a woman between 18 and 30 years old with alopecia areata. Some clones in this sample may be carry-over from other donors' samples. Sequenced here: whole blood, sampled in connection with sensitization to the hapten diphenylcyclopropenone (DPC). The CDR3 loop reads CASSPEGSYNEQFF. The CDR3 DNA follows: TGCGCCAGCAGCCCCGAGGGGAGCTACAATGAGCAGTTCTTC.